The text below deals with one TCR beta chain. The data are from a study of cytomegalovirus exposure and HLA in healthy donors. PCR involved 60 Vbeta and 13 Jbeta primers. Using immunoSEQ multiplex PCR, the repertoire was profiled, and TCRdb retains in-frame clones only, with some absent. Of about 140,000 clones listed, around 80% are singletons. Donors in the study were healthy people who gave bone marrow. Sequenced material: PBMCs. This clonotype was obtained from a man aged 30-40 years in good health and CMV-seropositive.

The CDR3 coding sequence is TGTGCCTGGACTGTACCCGGGTCTGGGGCCAACGTCCTGACTTTC. The encoded protein is CAWTVPGSGANVLTF. The chain combines TRBV30 with TRBJ2-6; D is unclear. V lost 4 bases and J lost 1, with 11 bases in between. CDR1 GTSNPN and CDR2 SVGIG come from the germline V gene (reference sequence). This CDR3 region has 15 residues.